This T cell receptor (beta chain) was retrieved from a study of beta chain features in type 1 diabetes. Overall study context: There was similarity between patients and healthy donors in age, gender and cell yields.

Regarding the study as a whole: For patients, the naive, central memory and Treg TCRB repertoires appeared more alike than for healthy donors. HLA effects on TCRB rearrangement stayed unresolved here.

Expressed TCRB transcripts were sequenced because the entire RNA isolate underwent reverse transcription. Assay: immunoSEQ multiplex PCR; the TCRdb copy retains only in-frame clones and omits some. The repertoire holds around 160,000 clones, around 50% seen once, with around 0.42% in the top ten. Notes on this clone: Its specificity is unknown.

Germline V lookup: CDR1 SGHVS, CDR2 FNYEAQ. CDR3 size: 15 residues. The V gene lost 1 base and the J gene lost 5 bases, with 12 bases spanning the gap. This clonotype was obtained from a man between 18 and 29 years old in good health. The chain combines TRBV7-6 with TRBJ2-1; D is unresolved. What was sequenced was Tregs from blood. The CDR3 coding sequence is TGTGCCAGCAGCTTAGGTGGGCTTGTTAACAATGAGCAGTTCTTC. Its protein product is CASSLGGLVNNEQFF.